The T cell receptor (beta chain) under discussion was sequenced for a study of blood T cell repertoires in COVID-19. Study background: Samples representing acute and convalescent COVID-19 were sourced from the United States, Italy and Spain. The analysed material was cDNA or gDNA that came from T cells, B-cell-depleted T cells, or PBMCs.

In this sample, this clone turned up once. Per germline, CDR1 SGHNT and CDR2 YYREEE (reference sequence). Trimming removed 2 bases from V and 7 bases from J, with 13 bases in between. CDR3 length equals 14 residues. How the authors handled the data: Nucleated cell number was recorded as an estimate derived from reference gene primer amplification. Sequencing was performed with immunoSEQ multiplex PCR; in TCRdb, only in-frame clones are kept and a portion is missing. The V and J calls and the clone size are those of that table, but D and trimming were determined from the DNA. This sample yields fewer than 150,000 clones, of which approximately 84% are seen a single time; about 13% belongs to the top ten.

The TCR sequence derives from a human donor in a cohort sampled during active COVID-19. The rearrangement uses TRBV5-4 and TRBJ1-3; D remains unclear. Sequencing was carried out using peripheral blood. CDR3 sequence (DNA): TGTGCCAGCAGCTTCCCGGGGAGGAGTAACACCATATATTTT. Its translation: CASSFPGRSNTIYF.